These T cell receptor beta chains were read from a single sample in a study of blood T cell repertoires in COVID-19. Only in-frame clones appear in the TCRdb table, and some are missing; sequencing was by immunoSEQ multiplex PCR. The sample contains about 320,000 clones, approximately 84% of which appear only once. Sequenced: PBMCs or T cells enriched from blood (not recorded which). All receptors derive from a young woman who had recovered from COVID-19. CDR3s include the opening cysteine and the closing phenylalanine or tryptophan. D genes are given only for firm matches. Some rows mark clone size as missing; the rest say once, few, many or name a class of expanded clone.

d_call: .; v_call: TRBV28; j_call: TRBJ2-7; clone_size: .; cdr3_nt: TGTGCCAGCAGTTTAGGAGGGCCAGGGTACGAGCAGTACTTC; cdr3_aa: CASSLGGPGYEQYF
d_call: .; v_call: TRBV15; j_call: TRBJ1-2; clone_size: once; cdr3_nt: TGTGCCACCAGCACCCGCCGGGGAGGCTACACCTTC; cdr3_aa: CATSTRRGGYTF
d_call: TRBD1; v_call: TRBV28; j_call: TRBJ2-1; clone_size: .; cdr3_nt: TGTGCCAGCAGTTTAGTGGCAGGGGGCACCTACAATGAGCAGTTCTTC; cdr3_aa: CASSLVAGGTYNEQFF
d_call: .; v_call: TRBV18; j_call: TRBJ1-2; clone_size: .; cdr3_nt: TGTGCCAGCTCACCCCTGGACAGTCCTAACTATGGCTACACCTTC; cdr3_aa: CASSPLDSPNYGYTF
d_call: TRBD2; v_call: TRBV28; j_call: TRBJ2-7; clone_size: once; cdr3_nt: TGTGCCAGCAGTACCAAGCGGGGTAGCTCCTACGAGCAGTACTTC; cdr3_aa: CASSTKRGSSYEQYF
d_call: .; v_call: TRBV5-5; j_call: TRBJ2-3; clone_size: .; cdr3_nt: TGTGCCAGCAGGTCGCGGGACAGCACAGATACGCAGTATTTT; cdr3_aa: CASRSRDSTDTQYF
d_call: .; v_call: TRBV6-5; j_call: TRBJ2-1; clone_size: .; cdr3_nt: TGTGCCAGCAGTTACGACTCTAGCTCCTACAATGAGCAGTTCTTC; cdr3_aa: CASSYDSSSYNEQFF
d_call: TRBD2; v_call: TRBV4-1; j_call: TRBJ2-2; clone_size: .; cdr3_nt: TGCGCCAGCAGCCGGCCCACTAGCGCGAACACCGGGGAGCTGTTTTTT; cdr3_aa: CASSRPTSANTGELFF
d_call: .; v_call: TRBV19; j_call: TRBJ1-1; clone_size: .; cdr3_nt: TGTGCCAGTAGTATTTATTCTAAGCCGGGATGGGGCACTGAAGCTTTCTTT; cdr3_aa: CASSIYSKPGWGTEAFF
d_call: TRBD2; v_call: TRBV18; j_call: TRBJ2-3; clone_size: once; cdr3_nt: TGTGCCAGCTCACCACCGAGCGGGGACTACACAGATACGCAGTATTTT; cdr3_aa: CASSPPSGDYTDTQYF
d_call: TRBD2; v_call: TRBV7-9; j_call: TRBJ2-5; clone_size: .; cdr3_nt: TGTGCCAGCAGCTTAGAGCCTAGCGGGACCCAGTACTTC; cdr3_aa: CASSLEPSGTQYF
d_call: .; v_call: TRBV29-1; j_call: TRBJ1-1; clone_size: .; cdr3_nt: TGCAGCGTTGAATTCGGGACATACACTGTAGGAGCTTTCTTT; cdr3_aa: CSVEFGTYTVGAFF
d_call: TRBD2; v_call: TRBV7-9; j_call: TRBJ2-3; clone_size: .; cdr3_nt: TGTGCCAGCAGCGGCTGGACTAGCGAGGATATAGATACGCAGTATTTT; cdr3_aa: CASSGWTSEDIDTQYF
d_call: TRBD1; v_call: TRBV6-1; j_call: TRBJ1-5; clone_size: .; cdr3_nt: TGTGCCAGCAGTGAGGGACAGACCTATCAGCCCCAGCATTTT; cdr3_aa: CASSEGQTYQPQHF
d_call: .; v_call: TRBV5-8; j_call: TRBJ1-5; clone_size: once; cdr3_nt: TGTGCCAGCAACGAAGGTGGGGCTCAGCCCCAGCATTTT; cdr3_aa: CASNEGGAQPQHF
d_call: .; v_call: TRBV10-3; j_call: TRBJ2-1; clone_size: .; cdr3_nt: TGTGCCATCAGGCCTCGACTAGAGGATGAGCAGTTCTTC; cdr3_aa: CAIRPRLEDEQFF
d_call: TRBD1; v_call: TRBV7-9; j_call: TRBJ2-1; clone_size: .; cdr3_nt: TGTGCCAGCAGCTTATCCGGGACAGGGGAACTTAATGAGCAGTTCTTC; cdr3_aa: CASSLSGTGELNEQFF
d_call: TRBD2; v_call: TRBV27; j_call: TRBJ2-1; clone_size: .; cdr3_nt: TGTGCCAGCAGTTCCCCCTGGGGGGGAAATGAGCAGTTCTTC; cdr3_aa: CASSSPWGGNEQFF
d_call: .; v_call: TRBV27; j_call: TRBJ2-6; clone_size: .; cdr3_nt: TGTGCCAGCAGCTCGAACCTCGATACGCGGGGGGCCAACGTCCTGACTTTC; cdr3_aa: CASSSNLDTRGANVLTF
d_call: TRBD1; v_call: TRBV9; j_call: TRBJ1-1; clone_size: .; cdr3_nt: TGTGCCAGCAGGGAAGGGACAGGGAACACTGAAGCTTTCTTT; cdr3_aa: CASREGTGNTEAFF
d_call: .; v_call: TRBV2; j_call: TRBJ1-5; clone_size: .; cdr3_nt: TGTGCCAGCCGCTTGACAGATCACATTAGCAATCAGCCCCAGCATTTT; cdr3_aa: CASRLTDHISNQPQHF
d_call: TRBD1; v_call: TRBV28; j_call: TRBJ1-5; clone_size: .; cdr3_nt: TGTGCCAGCAGTTCGCCGGACAGGGGGCTTCAGCCCCAGCATTTT; cdr3_aa: CASSSPDRGLQPQHF
d_call: TRBD1; v_call: TRBV2; j_call: TRBJ1-1; clone_size: .; cdr3_nt: TGTGCCAGCAGGAGGGACAGATATAACACTGAAGCTTTCTTT; cdr3_aa: CASRRDRYNTEAFF
d_call: .; v_call: TRBV21-1; j_call: TRBJ1-1; clone_size: .; cdr3_nt: TGTGCCAGCAGCAAAGCCGATCCGGGACAGGGGAACACTGAAGCTTTCTTT; cdr3_aa: CASSKADPGQGNTEAFF
d_call: .; v_call: TRBV4-1; j_call: TRBJ1-2; clone_size: .; cdr3_nt: TGCGCCAGCAGCCAAGAGGAGCTCGATGCCCTCCTCTATGGCTACACCTTC; cdr3_aa: CASSQEELDALLYGYTF
d_call: TRBD1; v_call: TRBV28; j_call: TRBJ1-2; clone_size: .; cdr3_nt: TGTGCCAGCAGTTTACAGGGGGCTGGCTACACCTTC; cdr3_aa: CASSLQGAGYTF
d_call: .; v_call: TRBV12-5; j_call: TRBJ1-4; clone_size: .; cdr3_nt: TGTGCTAGTGGTTTAATCTCCCGCAATATTCGGGGAAAACTGTTTTTT; cdr3_aa: CASGLISRNIRGKLFF
d_call: TRBD1; v_call: TRBV2; j_call: TRBJ2-7; clone_size: .; cdr3_nt: TGTGCCAGCAAGGGGACAGGGGAATTAGTCTACGAGCAGTACTTC; cdr3_aa: CASKGTGELVYEQYF
d_call: .; v_call: TRBV6-4; j_call: TRBJ1-2; clone_size: .; cdr3_nt: TGTGCCAGCAGTCTTTCGGGGGGAGCTAACTATGGCTACACCTTC; cdr3_aa: CASSLSGGANYGYTF
d_call: .; v_call: TRBV12-5; j_call: TRBJ2-7; clone_size: .; cdr3_nt: TGTGCTAGTAGTTCCGGAGGGGTGCGGGGTAGCGGTTGCGAGCAGTACTTC; cdr3_aa: CASSSGGVRGSGCEQYF
d_call: .; v_call: TRBV19; j_call: TRBJ1-5; clone_size: .; cdr3_nt: TGTGCCAGTGGGCGGATCGGGACAAGCAATCAGCCCCAGCATTTT; cdr3_aa: CASGRIGTSNQPQHF
d_call: .; v_call: TRBV28; j_call: TRBJ1-5; clone_size: .; cdr3_nt: TGTGCCAGCAGGGAACGGGGCAATCAGCCCCAGCATTTT; cdr3_aa: CASRERGNQPQHF
d_call: .; v_call: TRBV19; j_call: TRBJ1-5; clone_size: .; cdr3_nt: TGTGCCAGTAGTATCGGGAAGGATCAGCCCCAGCATTTT; cdr3_aa: CASSIGKDQPQHF
d_call: TRBD2; v_call: TRBV27; j_call: TRBJ2-1; clone_size: .; cdr3_nt: TGTGCCAGCAGTTTAAGCAGCGGGAGTTACAATGAGCAGTTCTTC; cdr3_aa: CASSLSSGSYNEQFF
d_call: .; v_call: TRBV27; j_call: TRBJ1-2; clone_size: few; cdr3_nt: TGTGCCAGCAGTTGGTCACAGGCATCCCCTAACTATGGCTACACCTTC; cdr3_aa: CASSWSQASPNYGYTF
d_call: TRBD1; v_call: TRBV18; j_call: TRBJ2-1; clone_size: .; cdr3_nt: TGTGCCAGCTCAGGGGACAGGTACAATGAGCAGTTCTTC; cdr3_aa: CASSGDRYNEQFF
d_call: .; v_call: TRBV3-1/TRBV3-2; j_call: TRBJ1-6; clone_size: few; cdr3_nt: TGTGCCAGCAGGTACAGGTCGATTTTCGATCCCCTCCACTTT; cdr3_aa: CASRYRSIFDPLHF
d_call: TRBD1; v_call: TRBV19; j_call: TRBJ1-2; clone_size: .; cdr3_nt: TGTGCCAGTAGTCCCTTTGGACAGGGTAACTATGGCTACACCTTC; cdr3_aa: CASSPFGQGNYGYTF
d_call: .; v_call: TRBV10-3; j_call: TRBJ2-7; clone_size: .; cdr3_nt: TGTGCCACCTATGACAGGTCGAGAAGCTCCTACGAGCAGTACTTC; cdr3_aa: CATYDRSRSSYEQYF
d_call: .; v_call: TRBV6-4; j_call: TRBJ1-6; clone_size: .; cdr3_nt: TGTGCCAGCAGTGAAAAGGGAGGCCTACTCTCACCCCTCCACTTT; cdr3_aa: CASSEKGGLLSPLHF
d_call: .; v_call: TRBV7-6; j_call: TRBJ1-6; clone_size: .; cdr3_nt: TGTGCCAGCAGCTCGATCGGACACTCCTATAATTCACCCCTCCACTTT; cdr3_aa: CASSSIGHSYNSPLHF
d_call: TRBD1; v_call: TRBV15; j_call: TRBJ1-2; clone_size: .; cdr3_nt: TGTGCCACCAGCATACGACAGGGGGACATTGACTACACCTTC; cdr3_aa: CATSIRQGDIDYTF
d_call: .; v_call: TRBV18; j_call: TRBJ2-3; clone_size: .; cdr3_nt: TGTGCCAGCTCGCCAAAGATGGGAGAGGGAGATACGCAGTATTTT; cdr3_aa: CASSPKMGEGDTQYF
d_call: .; v_call: TRBV13; j_call: TRBJ2-2; clone_size: .; cdr3_nt: TGTGCCAGCAGCTTAGGCAACACCCCCCGCGGGGAGCTGTTTTTT; cdr3_aa: CASSLGNTPRGELFF
d_call: TRBD1; v_call: TRBV30; j_call: TRBJ1-3; clone_size: .; cdr3_nt: TGTGCCTGGAGTCTGGGACAGTCTGGAAACACCATATATTTT; cdr3_aa: CAWSLGQSGNTIYF
d_call: .; v_call: TRBV28; j_call: TRBJ1-4; clone_size: .; cdr3_nt: TGTGCCAGCAGCCTCTGGACAGCAACAAATGAAAAACTGTTTTTT; cdr3_aa: CASSLWTATNEKLFF
d_call: TRBD1; v_call: TRBV30; j_call: TRBJ1-3; clone_size: .; cdr3_nt: TGTGCCTGGAGTGTACAGGGGGCAACGGGAAACACCATATATTTT; cdr3_aa: CAWSVQGATGNTIYF
d_call: TRBD1; v_call: TRBV28; j_call: TRBJ1-1; clone_size: .; cdr3_nt: TGTGCCAGCACTCCGCAGGGGGGCACTGAAGCTTTCTTT; cdr3_aa: CASTPQGGTEAFF
d_call: .; v_call: TRBV7-9; j_call: TRBJ2-2; clone_size: few; cdr3_nt: TGTGCCAGCAGCTTAGTCCCAGGGCCGCTGAACACCGGGGAGCTGTTTTTT; cdr3_aa: CASSLVPGPLNTGELFF
d_call: TRBD2; v_call: TRBV30; j_call: TRBJ2-1; clone_size: once; cdr3_nt: TGTGCCTGGACCAGCGGGGGGGTTCTTAATGAGCAGTTCTTC; cdr3_aa: CAWTSGGVLNEQFF
d_call: TRBD1; v_call: TRBV4-1; j_call: TRBJ1-4; clone_size: .; cdr3_nt: TGCGCCAGCAGCCTAAACGCCGGGACAGAGATTGAAAAACTGTTTTTT; cdr3_aa: CASSLNAGTEIEKLFF
d_call: .; v_call: TRBV28; j_call: TRBJ1-3; clone_size: .; cdr3_nt: TGTGCCAGCAGTCCCGGGAATCGCCTGGGAAACACCATATATTTT; cdr3_aa: CASSPGNRLGNTIYF
d_call: TRBD1; v_call: TRBV19; j_call: TRBJ1-1; clone_size: .; cdr3_nt: TGTGCCAGTAGTATAGGGACAGGGGGCCGGGTTGCTGAAGCTTTCTTT; cdr3_aa: CASSIGTGGRVAEAFF
d_call: .; v_call: TRBV29-1; j_call: TRBJ1-2; clone_size: .; cdr3_nt: TGCAGCGTGAGTGGTGCAGGGGTATTTGCTGGCTACACCTTC; cdr3_aa: CSVSGAGVFAGYTF
d_call: TRBD2; v_call: TRBV4-1; j_call: TRBJ2-1; clone_size: .; cdr3_nt: TGCGCCAGCAGCCAAGGTTTTGCGGGAGTTAACAATGAGCAGTTCTTC; cdr3_aa: CASSQGFAGVNNEQFF
d_call: TRBD2; v_call: TRBV19; j_call: TRBJ2-5; clone_size: .; cdr3_nt: TGTGCCAGTAGTACGATAGCGGGAGGGCAAGAGACCCAGTACTTC; cdr3_aa: CASSTIAGGQETQYF
d_call: TRBD1; v_call: TRBV10-3; j_call: TRBJ1-5; clone_size: .; cdr3_nt: TGTGCCATCAGTGAGTCGCCGACAGGGAGCAATCAGCCCCAGCATTTT; cdr3_aa: CAISESPTGSNQPQHF
d_call: .; v_call: TRBV19; j_call: TRBJ1-5; clone_size: .; cdr3_nt: TGTGCCAGTAGGAAAACAGGGATCCATCAGCCCCAGCATTTT; cdr3_aa: CASRKTGIHQPQHF
d_call: TRBD2; v_call: TRBV28; j_call: TRBJ2-5; clone_size: .; cdr3_nt: TGTGCCAGCATCCTTAGCGGGGGGGCAGGGGAGACCCAGTACTTC; cdr3_aa: CASILSGGAGETQYF